This TCR beta chain originates from a study of CXCR3-negative and CXCR3-positive naive CD8 T cells. Study-level background: A total of 130 million to 150 million TRB reads was generated, with about 1.5 +/- 0.3 million per library.

On this clonotype: The antigen remains unidentified.

CDR1 and CDR2 from the germline V gene are SQVTM and ANQGSEA. The length of the CDR3 is 12 residues. UMI labels and 5' RACE were used to prepare the TRB cDNA libraries. After re-calling the 5' RACE reads, TCRdb lists one entry per CDR3 protein, DNA absent. In all, the sample yields over 55,000 distinct CDR3 sequences. General study points: Comparison of naive cells showed more hydrophobic TRB CDR3s in CXCR3-positive than in CXCR3-negative naive cells.

The specimen was naive CXCR3+ CD8+ T cells from blood. Subset noted: CD45RO-CCR7+CD27+CD95- naive CD8+ T cells expressing CXCR3 (TNR3+). This chain joins TRBV29-1 and TRBJ1-2. This sequence was found in a human donor in good health. Some clones in this sample may be carry-over from other donors' samples. CDR3 residues: CSVDPDNYGYTF. Complete variable domain (other parts from reference TRBV29-1 and TRBJ1-2): SAVISQKPSRDICQRGTSLTIQCQVDSQVTMMFWYRQQPGQSLTLIATANQGSEATYESGFVIDKFPISRPNLTFSTLTVSNMSPEDSSIYLCSVDPDNYGYTFGSGTRLTVV.